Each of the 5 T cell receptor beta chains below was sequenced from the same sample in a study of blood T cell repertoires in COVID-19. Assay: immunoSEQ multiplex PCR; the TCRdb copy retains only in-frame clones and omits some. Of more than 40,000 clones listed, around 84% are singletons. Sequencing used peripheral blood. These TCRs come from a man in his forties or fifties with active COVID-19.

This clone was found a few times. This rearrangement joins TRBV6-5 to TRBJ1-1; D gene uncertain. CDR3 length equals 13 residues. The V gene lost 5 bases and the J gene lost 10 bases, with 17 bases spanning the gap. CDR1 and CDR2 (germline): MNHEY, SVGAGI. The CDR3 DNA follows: TGTGCCAGCAGTCCAATTTATAACAGTGGAGCTTTCTTT. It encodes CASSPIYNSGAFF.

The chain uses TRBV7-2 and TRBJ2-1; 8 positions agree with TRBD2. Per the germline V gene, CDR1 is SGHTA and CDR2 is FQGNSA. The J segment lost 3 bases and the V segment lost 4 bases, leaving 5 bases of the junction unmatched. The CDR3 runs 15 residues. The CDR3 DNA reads TGTGCCAGCAGCTCTTGGGCGGGGGGCTACAATGAGCAGTTCTTC. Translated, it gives CASSSWAGGYNEQFF.

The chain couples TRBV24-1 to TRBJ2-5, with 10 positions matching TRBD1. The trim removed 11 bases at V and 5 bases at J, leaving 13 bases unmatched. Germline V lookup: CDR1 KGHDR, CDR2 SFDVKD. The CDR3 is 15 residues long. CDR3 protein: CASSGTGAGGETQYF. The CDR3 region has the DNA TGTGCCAGCTCCGGGACAGGGGCGGGTGGTGAGACCCAGTACTTC.

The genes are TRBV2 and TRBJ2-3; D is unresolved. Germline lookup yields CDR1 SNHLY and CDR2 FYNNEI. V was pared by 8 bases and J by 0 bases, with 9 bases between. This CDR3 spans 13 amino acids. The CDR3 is CASVLLSTDTQYF. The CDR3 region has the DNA TGTGCCAGCGTACTTCTTAGCACAGATACGCAGTATTTT.

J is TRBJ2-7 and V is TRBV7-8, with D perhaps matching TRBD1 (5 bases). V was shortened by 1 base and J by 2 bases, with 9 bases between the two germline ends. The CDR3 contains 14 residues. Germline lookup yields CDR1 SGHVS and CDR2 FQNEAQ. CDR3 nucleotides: TGTGCCAGCAGCTTAGAGGGCAGGGCCTACGAGCAGTACTTC. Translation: CASSLEGRAYEQYF.